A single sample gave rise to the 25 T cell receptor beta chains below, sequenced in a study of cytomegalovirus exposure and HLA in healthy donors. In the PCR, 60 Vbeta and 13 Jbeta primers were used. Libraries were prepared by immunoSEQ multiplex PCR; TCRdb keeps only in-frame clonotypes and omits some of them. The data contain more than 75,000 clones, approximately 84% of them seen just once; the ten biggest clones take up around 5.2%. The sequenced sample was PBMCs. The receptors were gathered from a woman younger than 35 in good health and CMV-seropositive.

The CDR3 here is CASTRAGLYNEQFF. The CDR3 DNA follows: TGTGCCAGCACTAGAGCGGGCCTATACAATGAGCAGTTCTTC. J is TRBJ2-1 and V is TRBV6-5; D is perhaps TRBD2 (6 bases). V was trimmed by 7 bases and J by 4 bases, leaving 14 bases between them. Germline V CDR1 and CDR2: MNHEY, SVGAGI. The CDR3 spans 14 residues.

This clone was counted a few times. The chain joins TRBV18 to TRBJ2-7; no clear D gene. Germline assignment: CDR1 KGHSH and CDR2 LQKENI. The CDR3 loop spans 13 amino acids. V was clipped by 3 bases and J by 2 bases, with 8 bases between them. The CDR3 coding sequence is TGTGCCAGCTCACCGGTCAGAACCTACGAGCAGTACTTC. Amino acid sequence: CASSPVRTYEQYF.

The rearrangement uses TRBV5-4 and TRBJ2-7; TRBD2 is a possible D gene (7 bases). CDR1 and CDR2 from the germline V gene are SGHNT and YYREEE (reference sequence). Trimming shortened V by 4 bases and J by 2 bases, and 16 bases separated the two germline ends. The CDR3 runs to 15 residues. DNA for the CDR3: TGTGCCAGCAGCCGGGGGGCAGGGGCCGCCTACGAGCAGTACTTC. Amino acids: CASSRGAGAAYEQYF.

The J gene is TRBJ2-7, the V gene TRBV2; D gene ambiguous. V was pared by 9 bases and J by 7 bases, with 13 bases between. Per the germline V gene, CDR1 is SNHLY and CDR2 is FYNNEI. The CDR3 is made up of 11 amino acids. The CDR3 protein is CASHIMTEQYF. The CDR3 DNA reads TGTGCCAGTCATATCATGACAGAGCAGTACTTC.

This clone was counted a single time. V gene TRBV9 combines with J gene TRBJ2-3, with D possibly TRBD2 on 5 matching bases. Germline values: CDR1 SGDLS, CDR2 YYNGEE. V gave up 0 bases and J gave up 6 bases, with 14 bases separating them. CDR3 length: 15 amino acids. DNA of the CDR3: TGTGCCAGCAGCGTAGAGAGTAGCGTCGGGGATACGCAGTATTTT. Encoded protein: CASSVESSVGDTQYF.

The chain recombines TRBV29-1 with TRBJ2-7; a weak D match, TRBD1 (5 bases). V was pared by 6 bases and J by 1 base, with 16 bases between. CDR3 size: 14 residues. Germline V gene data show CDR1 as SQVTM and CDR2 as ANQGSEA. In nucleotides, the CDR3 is TGCAGCGTCTCCTCGGAAGGGGATTCCTACGAGCAGTACTTC. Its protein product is CSVSSEGDSYEQYF.

CDR3 loop: CASSVDGDLSYEQYF. CDR3 nucleotide sequence: TGTGCCAGCAGCGTAGATGGAGACCTCTCCTACGAGCAGTACTTC. The gene calls are TRBV9 and TRBJ2-7; D gene uncertain. CDR3 length equals 15 residues. V lost 0 bases and J lost 0, with 10 bases in between. The germline V gene encodes CDR1 SGDLS and CDR2 YYNGEE.

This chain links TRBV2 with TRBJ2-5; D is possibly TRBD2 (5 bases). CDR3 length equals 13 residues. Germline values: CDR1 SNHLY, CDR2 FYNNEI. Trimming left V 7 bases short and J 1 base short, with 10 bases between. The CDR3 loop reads CASTASSQETQYF. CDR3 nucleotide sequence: TGTGCCAGCACCGCTAGCAGCCAAGAGACCCAGTACTTC.

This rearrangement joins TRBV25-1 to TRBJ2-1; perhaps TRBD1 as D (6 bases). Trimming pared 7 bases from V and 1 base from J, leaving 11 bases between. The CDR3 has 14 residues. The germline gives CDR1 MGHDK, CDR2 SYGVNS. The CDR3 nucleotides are TGTGCCAGCACAGCCCAGGGGTCCTACAATGAGCAGTTCTTC. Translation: CASTAQGSYNEQFF.

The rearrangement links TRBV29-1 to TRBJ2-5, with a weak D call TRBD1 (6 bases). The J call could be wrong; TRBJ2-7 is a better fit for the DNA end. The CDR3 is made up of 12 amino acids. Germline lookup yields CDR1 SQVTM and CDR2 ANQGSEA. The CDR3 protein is CSVVRDNYEQYF. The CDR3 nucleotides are TGCAGCGTTGTCCGGGACAACTACGAGCAGTACTTC.

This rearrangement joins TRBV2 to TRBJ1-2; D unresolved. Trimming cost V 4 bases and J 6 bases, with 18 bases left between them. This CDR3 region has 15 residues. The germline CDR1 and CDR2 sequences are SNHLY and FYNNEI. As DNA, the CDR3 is TGTGCCAGCAGTGTATTACTACCCCATTGGGATGGCTACACCTTC. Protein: CASSVLLPHWDGYTF. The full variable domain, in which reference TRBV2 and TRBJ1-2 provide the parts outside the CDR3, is EPEVTQTPSHQVTQMGQEVILRCVPISNHLYFYWYRQILGQKVEFLVSFYNNEISEKSEIFDDQFSVERPDGSNFTLKIRSTKLEDSAMYFCASSVLLPHWDGYTFGSGTRLTVV.

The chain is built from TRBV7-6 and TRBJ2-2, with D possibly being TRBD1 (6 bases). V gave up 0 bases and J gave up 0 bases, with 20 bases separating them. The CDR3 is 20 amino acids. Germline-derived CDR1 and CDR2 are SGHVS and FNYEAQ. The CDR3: CASSLARKLTGNPNTGELFF. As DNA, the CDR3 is TGTGCCAGCAGCTTAGCCCGAAAGCTAACAGGGAACCCGAACACCGGGGAGCTGTTTTTT.

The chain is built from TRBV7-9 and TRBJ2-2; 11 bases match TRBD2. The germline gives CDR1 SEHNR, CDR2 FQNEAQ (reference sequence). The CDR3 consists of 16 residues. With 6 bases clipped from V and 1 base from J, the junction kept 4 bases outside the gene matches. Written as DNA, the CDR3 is TGTGCCAGCAGATTTAGCGGGAGGGAGAACACCGGGGAGCTGTTTTTT. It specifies CASRFSGRENTGELFF.

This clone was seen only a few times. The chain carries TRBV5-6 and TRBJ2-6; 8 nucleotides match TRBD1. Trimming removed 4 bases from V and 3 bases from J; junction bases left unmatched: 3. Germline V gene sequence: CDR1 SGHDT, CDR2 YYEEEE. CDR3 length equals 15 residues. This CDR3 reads CASSQTGVGANVLTF. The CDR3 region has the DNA TGTGCCAGCAGCCAGACAGGGGTTGGGGCCAACGTCCTGACTTTC.

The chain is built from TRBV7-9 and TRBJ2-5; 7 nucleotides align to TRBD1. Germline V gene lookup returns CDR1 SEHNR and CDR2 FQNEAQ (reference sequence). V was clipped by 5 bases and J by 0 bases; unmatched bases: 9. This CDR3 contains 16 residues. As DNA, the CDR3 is TGTGCCAGCAGCCTCGGTACAGGGGTGTACCAAGAGACCCAGTACTTC. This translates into CASSLGTGVYQETQYF.

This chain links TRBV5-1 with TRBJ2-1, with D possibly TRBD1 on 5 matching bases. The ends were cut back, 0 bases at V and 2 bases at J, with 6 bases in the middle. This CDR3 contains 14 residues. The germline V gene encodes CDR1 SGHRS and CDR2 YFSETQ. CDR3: CASSLGQPYNEQFF. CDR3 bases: TGCGCCAGCAGCTTGGGACAGCCCTACAATGAGCAGTTCTTC.

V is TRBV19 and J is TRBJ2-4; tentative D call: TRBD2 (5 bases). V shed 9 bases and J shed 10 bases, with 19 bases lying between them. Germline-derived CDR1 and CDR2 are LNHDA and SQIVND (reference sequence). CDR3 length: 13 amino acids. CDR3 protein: CASGRDGTPIQYF. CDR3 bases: TGTGCCAGCGGACGGGATGGAACACCTATTCAGTACTTC. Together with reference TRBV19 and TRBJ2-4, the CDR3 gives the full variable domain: DGGITQSPKYLFRKEGQNVTLSCEQNLNHDAMYWYRQDPGQGLRLIYYSQIVNDFQKGDIAEGYSVSREKKESFPLTVTSAQKNPTAFYLCASGRDGTPIQYFGAGTRLSVL.

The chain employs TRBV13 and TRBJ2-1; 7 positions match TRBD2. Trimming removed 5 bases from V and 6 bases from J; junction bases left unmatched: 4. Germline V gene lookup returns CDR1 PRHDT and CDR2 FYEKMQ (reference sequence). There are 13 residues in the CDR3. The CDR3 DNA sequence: TGTGCCAGCAGCCCGGCTAGCGGCAATGAGCAGTTCTTC. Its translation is CASSPASGNEQFF.

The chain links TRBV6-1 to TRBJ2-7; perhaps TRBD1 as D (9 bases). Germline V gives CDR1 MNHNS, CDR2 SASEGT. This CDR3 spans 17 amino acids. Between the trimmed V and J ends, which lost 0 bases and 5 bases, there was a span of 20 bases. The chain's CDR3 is CASSEAGLGQGFHEQYF. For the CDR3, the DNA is TGTGCCAGCAGTGAAGCGGGACTAGGACAGGGGTTCCACGAGCAGTACTTC.

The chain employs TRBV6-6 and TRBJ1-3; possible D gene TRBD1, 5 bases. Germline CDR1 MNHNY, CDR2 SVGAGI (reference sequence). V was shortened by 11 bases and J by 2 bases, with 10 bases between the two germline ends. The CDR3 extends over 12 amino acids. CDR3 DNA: TGTGCCGGAAGGGGTACTGGAAACACCATATATTTT. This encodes CAGRGTGNTIYF.

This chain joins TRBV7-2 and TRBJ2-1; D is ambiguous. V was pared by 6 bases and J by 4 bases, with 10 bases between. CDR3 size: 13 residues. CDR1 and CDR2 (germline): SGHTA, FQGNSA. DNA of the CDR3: TGTGCCAGCAGGCCTGTTCTATACAATGAGCAGTTCTTC. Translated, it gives CASRPVLYNEQFF.

CDR3 sequence: CASSHSKGIPEQFF. CDR3 DNA sequence: TGCGCCAGCAGCCATTCCAAGGGGATTCCTGAGCAGTTCTTC. This sequence joins TRBV4-1 and TRBJ2-1; D possibly corresponds to TRBD1 (5 bases). Between the trimmed V and J ends, which lost 3 bases and 9 bases, there was a span of 15 bases. The CDR3 sequence is 14 residues long. Per the germline V gene, CDR1 is MGHRA and CDR2 is YSYEKL.

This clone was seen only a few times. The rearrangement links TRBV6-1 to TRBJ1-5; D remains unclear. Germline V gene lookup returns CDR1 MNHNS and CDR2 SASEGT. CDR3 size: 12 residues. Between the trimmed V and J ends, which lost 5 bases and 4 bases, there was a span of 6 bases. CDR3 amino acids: CASSHKNQPQHF. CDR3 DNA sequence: TGTGCCAGCAGTCACAAAAATCAGCCCCAGCATTTT.

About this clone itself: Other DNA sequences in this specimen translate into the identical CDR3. Written as DNA, the CDR3 is TGCGCCAGCAGCTTGGCGCGGGGGAACACTGAAGCTTTCTTT. It is translated as CASSLARGNTEAFF. The chain uses TRBV5-1 and TRBJ1-1; unclear D gene. The V gene lost 0 bases and the J gene lost 1 base, with 7 bases spanning the gap. The CDR3 spans 14 residues. Germline CDR1 reads SGHRS; CDR2 reads YFSETQ.

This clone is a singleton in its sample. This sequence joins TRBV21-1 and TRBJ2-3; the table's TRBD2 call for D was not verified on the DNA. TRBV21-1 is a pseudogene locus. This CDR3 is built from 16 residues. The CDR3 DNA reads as TGTGCCAGCAGCAAAGCCAGCGGACCTAGCACAGATACGCAGTATTTT. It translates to CASSKASGPSTDTQYF.